A selection of T cell receptor beta chains follows, all from one sample in a study of cytomegalovirus exposure and HLA in healthy donors. TCRdb keeps only in-frame clones here, not all; method: immunoSEQ multiplex PCR. This table holds roughly 200,000 clones, nearly 80% found once. Sequences were obtained from PBMCs. The receptors were gathered from a female donor in good health and CMV-seronegative. CDR3s include the opening cysteine and the closing phenylalanine or tryptophan. A D gene is named only where the DNA matches it firmly. Clone size is stated in some rows and not others, as once, few, many or a class when expanded.

clone_size | j_call | v_call | d_call | cdr3_nt | cdr3_aa
few | TRBJ2-2 | TRBV7-6 | . | TGTGCCAGCAGCACCCGGACAGTTAACACCGGGGAGCTGTTTTTT | CASSTRTVNTGELFF
once | TRBJ2-2 | TRBV7-6 | TRBD1 | TGTGCCAGCAGCCGGCCCCGACAGGGGGTGAGGACCGGGGAGCTGTTTTTT | CASSRPRQGVRTGELFF
few | TRBJ1-1 | TRBV30 | . | TGTGCCTGGAGGGCAGGGTACGGTACTGAAGCTTTCTTT | CAWRAGYGTEAFF
. | TRBJ1-2 | TRBV7-9 | . | TGTTCCAGCAGCTTAGCCCGTTCCCTGACAGGCTACTATGGCTACACCTTC | CSSSLARSLTGYYGYTF
. | TRBJ2-1 | TRBV5-1 | . | TGCGCCAGCAGCTGGGACATATACAATGAGCAGTTCTTC | CASSWDIYNEQFF
few | TRBJ2-2 | TRBV2 | TRBD2 | TGTGCCAGCAGGCTACAGGGACTAGCGGGAGCCGGGGAGCTGTTTTTT | CASRLQGLAGAGELFF
few | TRBJ2-1 | TRBV5-6 | TRBD1 | TGTGCCAGCAGCTTCGGAATCGGGACAGGGAGGAGCAATGAGCAGTTCTTC | CASSFGIGTGRSNEQFF
. | TRBJ1-5 | TRBV19 | . | TGTGCCAGTAGTATAGCGGACAGCCGACACAATCAGCCCCAGCATTTT | CASSIADSRHNQPQHF
once | TRBJ2-3 | TRBV5-6 | TRBD1 | TGTGCCAGCAGCCCGCAGGGGGCTAGTACAGATACGCAGTATTTT | CASSPQGASTDTQYF
. | TRBJ2-7 | TRBV6-1 | . | TGTGCCAGCAGTGAACGGTTAGGGGAGGAAGAGCAGTACTTC | CASSERLGEEEQYF
. | TRBJ2-1 | TRBV2 | . | TGTGCCAGCAGATACTACAATGAGCAGTTCTTC | CASRYYNEQFF
. | TRBJ1-1 | TRBV6-6 | TRBD1 | TGTGCCAGCAGTCTTACCGGGACAGGGCCTTTTGCTTTCTTT | CASSLTGTGPFAFF
. | TRBJ2-1 | TRBV5-6 | . | TGTGCCAGCACCCCCCGGGGTAGGAGCTCCTACAATGAGCAGTTCTTC | CASTPRGRSSYNEQFF
. | TRBJ2-3 | TRBV28 | TRBD2 | TGTGCCAGCACTCTTAGCGGGAGTACAGATACGCAGTATTTT | CASTLSGSTDTQYF
. | TRBJ1-1 | TRBV2 | . | TGTGCCAGCCGGGGGTCTCGCGCTGAAGCTTTCTTT | CASRGSRAEAFF
. | TRBJ1-5 | TRBV28 | . | TGTGCCAGCAGTTTGGGCAGCAATCAGCCCCAGCATTTT | CASSLGSNQPQHF
. | TRBJ1-5 | TRBV4-2 | . | TGTGCCAGCAGCCAAGATGGGCAGGACACACTTAGCAATCAGCCCCAGCATTTT | CASSQDGQDTLSNQPQHF
. | TRBJ2-2 | TRBV5-1 | . | TGCGCCAGCAGCCCTTTCCTAGGGGGCGGGGAGCTGTTTTTT | CASSPFLGGGELFF
. | TRBJ1-2 | TRBV15 | . | TGTGCCACCAGCAGAGATCGAGAGGCTGGCTACACCTTC | CATSRDREAGYTF
. | TRBJ2-7 | TRBV7-8 | TRBD1 | TGTGCCAGCAGCTTAAACAGGGGTGGCCACGAGCAGTACTTC | CASSLNRGGHEQYF
few | TRBJ2-2 | TRBV7-3 | . | TGTGCCAGCAGCCCGTCGTCTACTCCCGCCGAGCTGTTTTTT | CASSPSSTPAELFF
. | TRBJ1-2 | TRBV2 | TRBD1 | TGTGCCAGCAGTCGACAGGGGACCAACTATGGCTACACCTTC | CASSRQGTNYGYTF
few | TRBJ2-7 | TRBV7-9 | TRBD2 | TGTGCCAGCAGCCAAAGCGGGGGCGAGCAGTACTTC | CASSQSGGEQYF
once | TRBJ2-5 | TRBV7-9 | . | TGTGCCAGCAGCTTACTAGACCAAGAGACCCAGTACTTC | CASSLLDQETQYF
once | TRBJ2-2 | TRBV7-8 | . | TGTGCCAGCAGCTTAGAAGCCCCCGGGGAGCTGTTTTTT | CASSLEAPGELFF
. | TRBJ2-1 | TRBV5-1 | TRBD1 | TGCGCCAGCAGCTTGGTAGGACAGGGGCTCAATGAGCAGTTCTTC | CASSLVGQGLNEQFF
. | TRBJ2-7 | TRBV4-2 | TRBD2 | TGTGCCAGCAGTTTGGGACTAGCGGATATCGATTTCTCCTACGAGCAGTACTTC | CASSLGLADIDFSYEQYF
. | TRBJ1-2 | TRBV30 | TRBD1 | TGTGCCTGGAGTACCTTTGGGACAGGGAACTATGGCTACACCTTC | CAWSTFGTGNYGYTF
. | TRBJ2-1 | TRBV5-4 | TRBD2 | TGTGCCAGCAGCCCTAATAGCGGGGCCATGGGGGGTGAGCAGTTCTTC | CASSPNSGAMGGEQFF
. | TRBJ2-7 | TRBV5-1 | . | TGCGCCAGCAGCTGGGGCGTCATCGGCTCCTACGAGCAGTACTTC | CASSWGVIGSYEQYF
. | TRBJ1-4 | TRBV7-9 | TRBD1 | TGTGCCAGCAGACCGGACAGGGAAACTAATGAAAAACTGTTTTTT | CASRPDRETNEKLFF
. | TRBJ2-5 | TRBV5-1 | TRBD1 | TGCGCCAGCAGACGTAACACAGGGGAACGGGAGACCCAGTACTTC | CASRRNTGERETQYF
. | TRBJ2-1 | TRBV9 | TRBD2 | TGTGCCAGCAGCCCCTCGGGGGGGCCTCACAATGAGCAGTTCTTC | CASSPSGGPHNEQFF
. | TRBJ1-6 | TRBV7-9 | . | TGTGCCAGCAGCTTAGATTACAGTTGGGATTCACCCCTCCACTTT | CASSLDYSWDSPLHF